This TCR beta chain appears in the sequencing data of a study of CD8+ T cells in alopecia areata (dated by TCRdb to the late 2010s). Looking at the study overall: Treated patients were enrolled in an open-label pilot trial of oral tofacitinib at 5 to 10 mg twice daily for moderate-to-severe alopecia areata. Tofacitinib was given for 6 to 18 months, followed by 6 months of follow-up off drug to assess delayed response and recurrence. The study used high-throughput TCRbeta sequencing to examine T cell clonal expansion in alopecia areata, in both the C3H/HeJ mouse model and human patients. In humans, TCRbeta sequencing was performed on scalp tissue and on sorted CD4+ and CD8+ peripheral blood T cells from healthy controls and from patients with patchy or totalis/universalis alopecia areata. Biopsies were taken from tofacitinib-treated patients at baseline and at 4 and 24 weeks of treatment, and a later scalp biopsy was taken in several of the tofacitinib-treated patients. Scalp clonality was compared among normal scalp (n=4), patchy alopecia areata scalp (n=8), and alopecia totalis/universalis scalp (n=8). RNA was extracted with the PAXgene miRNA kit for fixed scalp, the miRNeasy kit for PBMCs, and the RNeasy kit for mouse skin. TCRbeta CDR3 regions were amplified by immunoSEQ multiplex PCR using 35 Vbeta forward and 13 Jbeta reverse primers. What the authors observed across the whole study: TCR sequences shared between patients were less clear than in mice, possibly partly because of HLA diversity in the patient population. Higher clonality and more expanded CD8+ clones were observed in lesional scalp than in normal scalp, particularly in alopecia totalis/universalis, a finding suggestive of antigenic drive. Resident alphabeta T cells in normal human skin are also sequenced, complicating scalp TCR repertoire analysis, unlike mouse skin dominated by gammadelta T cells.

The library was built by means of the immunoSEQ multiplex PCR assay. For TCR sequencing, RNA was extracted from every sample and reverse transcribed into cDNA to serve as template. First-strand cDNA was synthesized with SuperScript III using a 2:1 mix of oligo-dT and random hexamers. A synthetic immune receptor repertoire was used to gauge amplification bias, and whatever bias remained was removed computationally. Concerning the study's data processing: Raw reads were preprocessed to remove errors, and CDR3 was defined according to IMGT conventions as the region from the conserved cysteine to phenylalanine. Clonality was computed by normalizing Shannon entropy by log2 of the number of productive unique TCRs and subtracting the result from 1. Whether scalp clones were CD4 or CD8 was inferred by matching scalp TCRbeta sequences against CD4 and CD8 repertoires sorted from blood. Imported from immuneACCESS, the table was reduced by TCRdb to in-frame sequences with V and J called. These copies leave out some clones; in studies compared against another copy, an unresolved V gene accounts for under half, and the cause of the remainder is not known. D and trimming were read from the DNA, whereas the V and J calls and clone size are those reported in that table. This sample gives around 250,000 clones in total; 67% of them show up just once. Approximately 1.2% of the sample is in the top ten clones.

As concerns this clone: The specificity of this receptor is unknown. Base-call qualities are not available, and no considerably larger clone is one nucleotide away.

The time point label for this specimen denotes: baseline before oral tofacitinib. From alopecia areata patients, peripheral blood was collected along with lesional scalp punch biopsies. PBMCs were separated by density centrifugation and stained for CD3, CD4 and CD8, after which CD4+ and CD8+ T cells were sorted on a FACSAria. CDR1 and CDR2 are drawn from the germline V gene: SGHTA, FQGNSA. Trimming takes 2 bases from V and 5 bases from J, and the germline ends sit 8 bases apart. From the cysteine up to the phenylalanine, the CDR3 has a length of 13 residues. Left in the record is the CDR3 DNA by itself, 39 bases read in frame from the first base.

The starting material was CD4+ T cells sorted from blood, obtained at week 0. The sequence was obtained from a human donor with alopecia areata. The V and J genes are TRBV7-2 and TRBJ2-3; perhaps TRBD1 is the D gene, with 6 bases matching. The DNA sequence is TGTGCCAGCAGCTTAACAGGGAGAGATACGCAGTATTTT. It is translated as CASSLTGRDTQYF.